This TCR beta chain comes out of a study of T-cell reconstitution after alpha-beta-depleted transplantation in children. This clonotype was detected many times. V shed 0 bases and J shed 3 bases, with 13 bases lying between them. The CDR3 extends over 17 amino acids. The germline V gene encodes CDR1 SGHRS and CDR2 YFSETQ. Using unique molecular identifiers, the investigators prepared the TCRbeta library. MiXCR was run by TCRdb on the PCR reads, yielding one entry per CDR3 protein. The repertoire consists of about 300,000 distinct CDR3 sequences, with 9.5% to 13% occurring once and the leading ten covering just under 7.5%.

The V and J genes are TRBV5-1 and TRBJ2-6; a possible D gene is TRBD2 (5 bases). Sample: PBMCs, taken before TCRalphabeta/CD19-depleted stem cell transplant. This TCR came from a boy under two years old with acute myeloid leukemia, due to receive a stem cell transplant. The CDR3 region has the DNA TGCGCCAGCAGCTTGGGAGGGAGTGGTGGTGGGGCCAACGTCCTGACTTTC. Protein product: CASSLGGSGGGANVLTF. Full variable domain (missing parts from reference TRBV5-1 and TRBJ2-6): KAGVTQTPRYLIKTRGQQVTLSCSPISGHRSVSWYQQTPGQGLQFLFEYFSETQRNKGNFPGRFSGRQFSNSRSEMNVSTLELGDSALYLCASSLGGSGGGANVLTFGAGSRLTVL.